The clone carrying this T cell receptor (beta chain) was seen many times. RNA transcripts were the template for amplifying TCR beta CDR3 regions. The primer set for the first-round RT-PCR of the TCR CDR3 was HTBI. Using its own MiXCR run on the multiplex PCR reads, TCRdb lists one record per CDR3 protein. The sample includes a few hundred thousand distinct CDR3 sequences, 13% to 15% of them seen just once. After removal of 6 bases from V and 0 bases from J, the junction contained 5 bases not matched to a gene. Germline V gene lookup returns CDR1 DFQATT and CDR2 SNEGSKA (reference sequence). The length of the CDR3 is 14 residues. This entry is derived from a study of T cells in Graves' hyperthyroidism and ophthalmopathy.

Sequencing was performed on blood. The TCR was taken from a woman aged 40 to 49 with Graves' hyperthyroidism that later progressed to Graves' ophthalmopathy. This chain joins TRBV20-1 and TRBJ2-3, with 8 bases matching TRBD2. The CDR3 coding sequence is TGCAGTGCCATTAGCGGGAAGAGCACAGATACGCAGTATTTT. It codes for CSAISGKSTDTQYF.